Reported below is one T cell receptor beta chain. Its antigen remains unidentified. This entry is derived from a study of cytotoxic CD8 clonotypes in ibrutinib-treated CLL. Study information: After a median of 68 months, 14 patients stayed remitted and approximately 12 progressed; responses had been partial in roughly 25 and complete in 2. Response samples were taken after a median around 11 months of treatment, range 6 to 36. Whole-study findings and limits: Few clonotypes were public, and these shrank or held steady under treatment.

CDR1 SGHDN and CDR2 FVKESK come from the germline V gene. The CDR3 is 14 amino acids. With 2 bases clipped from V and 5 bases from J, the junction kept 4 bases outside the gene matches. Assay used: immunoSEQ multiplex PCR; TCRdb lists only in-frame clones, some missing. The table includes a few hundred thousand clones, 80% detected once. This chain links TRBV14 with TRBJ2-5; 8 bases fit TRBD1. The source was PBMCs, collected before ibrutinib treatment. This receptor was identified in a human donor with chronic lymphocytic leukemia. CDR3 nucleotide sequence: TGTGCCAGCAGCCAAAACAGGGGGACGGAGACCCAGTACTTC. Its protein product is CASSQNRGTETQYF.